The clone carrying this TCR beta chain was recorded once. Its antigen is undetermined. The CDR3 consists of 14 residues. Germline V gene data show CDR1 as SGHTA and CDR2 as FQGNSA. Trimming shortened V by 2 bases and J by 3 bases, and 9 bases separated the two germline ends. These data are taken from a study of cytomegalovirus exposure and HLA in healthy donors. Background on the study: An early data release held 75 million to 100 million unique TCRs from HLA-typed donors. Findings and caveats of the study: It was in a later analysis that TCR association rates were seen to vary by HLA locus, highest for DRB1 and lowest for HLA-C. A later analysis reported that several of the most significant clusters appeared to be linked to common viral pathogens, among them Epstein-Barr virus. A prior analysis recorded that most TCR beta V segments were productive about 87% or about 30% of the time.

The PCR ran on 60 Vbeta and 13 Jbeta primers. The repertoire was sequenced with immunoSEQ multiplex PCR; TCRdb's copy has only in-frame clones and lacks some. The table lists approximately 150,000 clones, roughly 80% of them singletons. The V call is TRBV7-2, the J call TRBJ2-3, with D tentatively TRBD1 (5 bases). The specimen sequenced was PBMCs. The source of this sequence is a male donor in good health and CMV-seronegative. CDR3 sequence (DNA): TGTGCCAGCAGCTTATCTGCAGGGACAGATACGCAGTATTTT. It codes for CASSLSAGTDTQYF.